The present T cell receptor (beta chain) was sequenced within a study of T cell clonotyping in hematopoietic cell transplantation. Regarding the study as a whole: Graft donor and pretransplant recipient Inverse Simpson Index values predicted broader posttransplant TCR diversity. No sorting was done, leaving CD4 and CD8 contributions mixed. Few recipient clonotypes overlapped donors; over 95% were de novo at given depth. Pathologically expanded recipient clonotypes increased progressively from day 30 to day 180 as diversity fell.

The assay was immunoSEQ multiplex PCR, and TCRdb's table has in-frame clones only and misses some. The sample includes 10,000 to 15,000 clones, roughly 90% seen only once; the top ten take less than 1.5%. As for this clone: Antigen unknown.

Germline V CDR1 and CDR2: SQVTM, ANQGSEA. The CDR3 covers 13 residues. The V end lost 2 bases, the J end lost 0 bases, and 7 bases lay between the germline ends. The origin of this receptor is a man aged 30-40 years in good health. Some clones in this sample may be carry-over from other donors' samples. The specimen was peripheral blood mononuclear cells. The V and J genes are TRBV29-1 and TRBJ1-1; no clear D gene. CDR3 nucleotide sequence: TGCAGCGTTGAACTCAGGTTGAACACTGAAGCTTTCTTT. This codes for CSVELRLNTEAFF.